What follows are 14 T cell receptor beta chains derived from one specimen sequenced in a study of cytomegalovirus exposure and HLA in healthy donors. The PCR was carried out with 60 Vbeta primers and 13 Jbeta primers. TCRdb's table, derived via immunoSEQ multiplex PCR, lists solely in-frame clones and lacks some. The sample includes 150,000 to 200,000 clones, about three quarters of them seen just once. The source material was PBMCs. The receptor source for this set is a woman aged 40 to 55 in good health and CMV-seronegative.

The J gene is TRBJ1-1, the V gene TRBV11-3, with TRBD1 matching over 7 bases. CDR3 length: 14 residues. Trimming removed 4 bases from V and 1 base from J; junction bases left unmatched: 3. Germline V gene data show CDR1 as SGHNT and CDR2 as YENEEA. The CDR3 region has the DNA TGTGCCAGCAGCTCAGGGGACAGGAACACTGAAGCTTTCTTT. The encoded protein is CASSSGDRNTEAFF.

This clone has a single count. The chain carries TRBV10-3 and TRBJ1-1; TRBD1 aligns across 8 bases. The CDR3 runs 13 residues. Germline trimming cut 11 bases from V and 4 bases from J; bases unmatched to any gene: 9. CDR1 and CDR2 (germline): ENHRY, SYGVKD. Here the CDR3 reads CALGTGPGTEAFF. The CDR3 DNA follows: TGTGCCCTCGGGACAGGCCCCGGCACTGAAGCTTTCTTT.

V is TRBV10-3 and J is TRBJ1-1; 7 bases map to TRBD1. The CDR3 is 15 residues long. V was clipped by 10 bases and J by 0 bases; unmatched bases: 11. Germline lookup yields CDR1 ENHRY and CDR2 SYGVKD. The CDR3 loop is CATYRDSPMNTEAFF. The DNA for the CDR3 is TGTGCCACGTACCGGGACAGCCCCATGAACACTGAAGCTTTCTTT.

The chain employs TRBV10-2 and TRBJ1-4, with D hard to call. With 3 bases removed from V and 5 bases from J, the gap between germline ends came to 10 bases. The CDR3 extends over 14 amino acids. Germline CDR1 is WSHSY and CDR2 is SAAADI. The CDR3 coding sequence is TGCGCCAGCAGTGATCTGGGAGCGAATGAAAAACTGTTTTTT. As protein: CASSDLGANEKLFF.

This clone has only one observation. The V gene is TRBV12-5, the J gene TRBJ2-1, with a possible D match to TRBD1 (5 bases). Trimming shortened V by 1 base and J by 0 bases, and 16 bases separated the two germline ends. The CDR3 has 18 amino acids. The V gene's germline CDR1 is LGHNT and CDR2 FRNRAP. The CDR3 loop reads CASGLAHFLDSSYNEQFF. The CDR3 region has the DNA TGTGCTAGTGGTTTGGCTCATTTTCTTGACAGCTCCTACAATGAGCAGTTCTTC.

This chain links TRBV9 with TRBJ2-2, with 8 bases aligning to TRBD2. V dropped 3 bases and J dropped 4; count of bases not matched to a gene: 8. This CDR3 region has 16 residues. The V gene's germline CDR1 is SGDLS and CDR2 YYNGEE. CDR3 nucleotides: TGTGCCAGCAGCGAGGGGGAAGCGGGAGTCACCGGGGAGCTGTTTTTT. Amino acid sequence: CASSEGEAGVTGELFF. Using reference TRBV9 and TRBJ2-2 for the parts outside the CDR3, the full variable domain is DSGVTQTPKHLITATGQRVTLRCSPRSGDLSVYWYQQSLDQGLQFLIQYYNGEERAKGNILERFSAQQFPDLHSELNLSSLELGDSALYFCASSEGEAGVTGELFFGEGSRLTVL.

The chain is built from TRBV7-8 and TRBJ1-2; maybe TRBD1 (5 bases). Trimming left V 1 base short and J 5 bases short, with 11 bases between. The germline gives CDR1 SGHVS, CDR2 FQNEAQ. This CDR3 region has 14 residues. As DNA, the CDR3 is TGTGCCAGCAGCTTAGACCAGACAGTATATGGCTACACCTTC. Protein: CASSLDQTVYGYTF.

The chain has TRBV4-3 and TRBJ1-2; D remains unclear. V gave up 0 bases and J gave up 4 bases, with 12 bases separating them. This CDR3 has 15 amino acids. Germline lookup yields CDR1 LGHNA and CDR2 YSLEER. CDR3 nucleotide sequence: TGCGCCAGCAGCCAAGATGATCACTCGAGCTATGGCTACACCTTC. Protein product: CASSQDDHSSYGYTF.

Here the CDR3 DNA reads TGTGCCAGCAGCCCAGACAGGGCCATCTCCTACGAGCAGTACGTC. Translated: CASSPDRAISYEQYV. The V and J genes are TRBV7-2 and TRBJ2-7; 7 bases agree with TRBD1. The V gene end was trimmed by 5 bases and the J gene end by 0 bases; junction bases not matched to a gene: 7. Germline assignment: CDR1 SGHTA and CDR2 FQGNSA. CDR3 length equals 15 residues.

In nucleotides, the CDR3 is TGTGCCAGCAGCTTAAACCAGGGAATGGTTGGCTACACCTTC. Translation: CASSLNQGMVGYTF. This chain uses TRBV7-2 with TRBJ1-2; D perhaps matches TRBD1 (5 bases). CDR1 is SGHTA, CDR2 FQGNSA, per germline. V was pared by 2 bases and J by 7 bases, with 14 bases between. This CDR3 is built from 14 residues.

In nucleotides, the CDR3 is TGCGCCAGCAGCCAAGACGCAGGGAACGAGCAGTACTTC. Its translation: CASSQDAGNEQYF. The chain couples TRBV4-3 to TRBJ2-7, with a tentative D call TRBD1 (5 bases). The CDR3 covers 13 residues. V dropped 0 bases and J dropped 5 bases, with 8 bases sitting between them. Looked up from germline, CDR1 is LGHNA and CDR2 is YSLEER.

The V gene is TRBV6-1, the J gene TRBJ2-3; no clear D gene. Looked up from germline, CDR1 is MNHNS and CDR2 is SASEGT. V was shortened by 2 bases and J by 3 bases, with 6 bases between the two germline ends. The CDR3 length is 13 residues. The CDR3 coding sequence is TGTGCCAGCAGTGAATACCGGACAGATACGCAGTATTTT. Its protein product is CASSEYRTDTQYF.

Turning to this clone: The sample carries other DNA sequences with the same CDR3. The chain couples TRBV2 to TRBJ1-5; weak D call: TRBD1 (6 bases). Looked up from germline, CDR1 is SNHLY and CDR2 is FYNNEI. The V end lost 0 bases, the J end lost 7 bases, and 13 bases lay between the germline ends. The CDR3 spans 15 residues. Here the CDR3 DNA reads TGTGCCAGCAGTGAAGCGCGGGGGGCGGGACAGCCCCAGCATTTT. Protein sequence: CASSEARGAGQPQHF.

The chain uses TRBV14 and TRBJ1-5; the D gene is possibly TRBD1 (5 bases). V gave up 4 bases and J gave up 6 bases, with 10 bases separating them. The CDR3 has 13 residues. Germline values: CDR1 SGHDN, CDR2 FVKESK. The CDR3 is CASSPAGGQPQHF. The CDR3 bases are TGTGCCAGCAGCCCTGCGGGGGGTCAGCCCCAGCATTTT.